The 3 T cell receptor beta chains in this list originate from one sample, sequenced in a study of T-cell memory formation after mild COVID-19. TCRdb reprocessed the 5' RACE reads via MiXCR and lists one record per CDR3 protein. The sample lists tens of thousands of distinct CDR3 sequences, roughly 7% occurring once. Sequencing was performed on PBMCs or a T cell subset sorted from them (not recorded which). These receptors came from an adult who had mild COVID-19 (a few samples of this study predate the infection). Cell type and time point are not known.

This clonotype was counted ten times or more. This sequence joins TRBV2 and TRBJ2-7; a weak D match, TRBD2 (6 bases). This CDR3 spans 15 amino acids. Trimming removed 0 bases at V and 9 bases at J, with 18 bases between. Germline-derived CDR1 and CDR2 are SNHLY and FYNNEI. This CDR3 is CASSEAASAIQGQYF. The CDR3 nucleotides read TGTGCCAGCAGTGAAGCGGCTAGCGCTATCCAGGGGCAGTACTTC.

Only a few counts were recorded for this clonotype. The V gene is TRBV3-1, the J gene TRBJ2-2, with D maybe TRBD1 (6 bases). Trimming took off 4 bases at V and 6 bases at J, with 21 bases between the two ends. This CDR3 is built from 17 residues. CDR1 is LGHDT and CDR2 is YNNKEL in the germline V gene (reference sequence). CDR3 loop: CASSPRYRVDGAGELFF. The DNA of the CDR3 is TGTGCCAGCAGCCCTCGATACAGGGTTGACGGGGCCGGGGAGCTGTTTTTT.

This clonotype was counted between two and nine times. V gene TRBV19 combines with J gene TRBJ2-3, with a tentative D call TRBD2 (5 bases). The CDR3 length is 16 residues. CDR1 is LNHDA, CDR2 SQIVND, per germline (reference sequence). Trimming pared 6 bases from V and 3 bases from J, leaving 19 bases between. CDR3: CASSSAGERGTDTQYF. CDR3 in DNA: TGTGCCAGTAGCTCCGCCGGGGAGCGTGGGACAGATACGCAGTATTTT.